The source of this T cell receptor (beta chain) is a study of CD8 T cells in Susac syndrome. Between the trimmed V and J ends, which lost 3 bases and 1 base, there was a span of 11 bases. CDR3 length equals 15 residues. Germline assignment: CDR1 MNHEY and CDR2 SVGAGI. Random hexamers primed reverse transcription of about 0.5 to 1 ug RNA. TCRdb fed the immunoSEQ multiplex PCR reads into MiXCR, producing one record per CDR3 protein. Counted here are approximately 140,000 distinct CDR3 sequences, over 85% occurring once; the ten biggest clones make up around 0.29%. The sequencing sample was made of CD8+ T cells from PBMCs. The chain links TRBV6-5 to TRBJ2-3, with a tentative D call TRBD1 (6 bases). The sequence was collected from a human donor in good health. CDR3: CASSYGQGRTDTQYF. The DNA for the CDR3 is TGTGCCAGCAGTTATGGGCAGGGGCGCACAGATACGCAGTATTTT.